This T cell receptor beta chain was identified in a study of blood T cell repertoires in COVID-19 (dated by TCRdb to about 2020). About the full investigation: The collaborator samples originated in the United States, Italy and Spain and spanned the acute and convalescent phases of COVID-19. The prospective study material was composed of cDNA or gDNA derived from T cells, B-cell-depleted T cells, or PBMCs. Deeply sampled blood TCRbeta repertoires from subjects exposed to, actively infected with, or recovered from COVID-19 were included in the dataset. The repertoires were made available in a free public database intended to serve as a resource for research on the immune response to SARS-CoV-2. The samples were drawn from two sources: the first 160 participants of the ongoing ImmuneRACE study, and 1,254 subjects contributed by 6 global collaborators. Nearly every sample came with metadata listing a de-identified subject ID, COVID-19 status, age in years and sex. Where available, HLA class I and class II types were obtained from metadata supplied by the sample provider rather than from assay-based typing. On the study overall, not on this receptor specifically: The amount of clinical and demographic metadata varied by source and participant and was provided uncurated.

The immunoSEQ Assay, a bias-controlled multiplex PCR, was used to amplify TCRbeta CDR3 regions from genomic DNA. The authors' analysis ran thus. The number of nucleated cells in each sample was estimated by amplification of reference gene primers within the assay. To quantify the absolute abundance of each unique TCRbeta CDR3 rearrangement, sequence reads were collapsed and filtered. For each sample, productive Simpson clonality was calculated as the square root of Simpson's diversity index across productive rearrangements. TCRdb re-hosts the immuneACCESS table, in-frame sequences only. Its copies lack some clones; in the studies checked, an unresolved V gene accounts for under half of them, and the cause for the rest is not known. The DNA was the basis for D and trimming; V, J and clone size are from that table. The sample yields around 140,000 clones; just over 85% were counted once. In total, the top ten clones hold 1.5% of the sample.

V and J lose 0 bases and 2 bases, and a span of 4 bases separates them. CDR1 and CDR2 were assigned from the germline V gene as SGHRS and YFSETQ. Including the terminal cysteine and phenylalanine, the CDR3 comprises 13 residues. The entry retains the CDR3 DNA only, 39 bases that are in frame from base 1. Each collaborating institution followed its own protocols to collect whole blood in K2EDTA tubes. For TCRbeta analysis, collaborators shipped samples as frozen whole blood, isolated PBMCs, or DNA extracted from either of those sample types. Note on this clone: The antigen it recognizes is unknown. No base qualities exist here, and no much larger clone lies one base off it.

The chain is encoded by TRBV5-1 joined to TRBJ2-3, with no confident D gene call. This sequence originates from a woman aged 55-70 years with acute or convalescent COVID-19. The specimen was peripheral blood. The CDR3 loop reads CASSLVVTDTQYF. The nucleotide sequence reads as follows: TGCGCCAGCAGCTTGGTAGTCACAGATACGCAGTATTTT. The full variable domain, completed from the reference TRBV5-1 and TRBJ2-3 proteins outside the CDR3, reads KAGVTQTPRYLIKTRGQQVTLSCSPISGHRSVSWYQQTPGQGLQFLFEYFSETQRNKGNFPGRFSGRQFSNSRSEMNVSTLELGDSALYLCASSLVVTDTQYFGPGTRLTVL.